The clone carrying this T cell receptor beta chain was observed once. The antigen remains undetermined. The primer mix had 60 Vbeta and 13 Jbeta primers. Sequencing was performed with immunoSEQ multiplex PCR; in TCRdb, only in-frame clones are kept and a portion is missing. The sample holds more than 110,000 clones; around 80% are singletons and the top ten take roughly 2.2%. Germline V CDR1 and CDR2: GTSNPN, SVGIG (reference sequence). The V gene lost 1 base and the J gene lost 3 bases, with 22 bases spanning the gap. The CDR3 consists of 17 residues. This sample is drawn from a study of cytomegalovirus exposure and HLA in healthy donors. Study-wide points: Generally TCR sequences proved uncommon, though certain public TCRs appeared in numerous donors.

The sequence was obtained from a man aged 25 to 40 in good health and CMV-seronegative. The genes are TRBV30 and TRBJ2-7, with D possibly matching TRBD2 (5 bases). Sequencing was performed on PBMCs. CDR3: CAWSDPSGSERLYEQYF. The CDR3 region has the DNA TGTGCCTGGAGTGACCCCAGCGGTAGCGAGCGTCTCTACGAGCAGTACTTC.